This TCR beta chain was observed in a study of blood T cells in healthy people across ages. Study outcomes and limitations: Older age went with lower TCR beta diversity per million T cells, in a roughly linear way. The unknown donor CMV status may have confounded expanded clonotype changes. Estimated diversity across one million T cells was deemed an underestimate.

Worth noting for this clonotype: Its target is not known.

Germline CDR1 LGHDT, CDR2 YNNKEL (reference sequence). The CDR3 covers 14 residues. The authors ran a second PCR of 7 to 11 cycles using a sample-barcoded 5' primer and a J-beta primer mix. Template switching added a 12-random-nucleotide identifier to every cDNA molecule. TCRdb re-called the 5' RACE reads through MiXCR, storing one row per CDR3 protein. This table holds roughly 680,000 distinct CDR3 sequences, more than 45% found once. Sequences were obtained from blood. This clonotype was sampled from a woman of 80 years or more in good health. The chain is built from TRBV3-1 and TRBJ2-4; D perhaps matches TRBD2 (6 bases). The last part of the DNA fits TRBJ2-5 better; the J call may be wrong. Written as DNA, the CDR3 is TGTGCCAGCGCGTATCGGGGGAACCAAGAGACCCAGTACTTC. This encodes CASAYRGNQETQYF.